The 3 T cell receptor beta chains in this list originate from one sample, sequenced in a study of blood T cell repertoires in COVID-19. Assay used: immunoSEQ multiplex PCR; TCRdb lists only in-frame clones, some missing. The sample holds more than 45,000 clones, around 76% seen once. The source material was peripheral blood. The receptors shown here come from a human donor in a cohort sampled during active COVID-19.

This chain joins TRBV6-5 and TRBJ1-1; D is perhaps TRBD1 (6 bases). The V end lost 6 bases, the J end lost 0 bases, and 14 bases lay between the germline ends. The length of the CDR3 is 15 residues. The germline V gene encodes CDR1 MNHEY and CDR2 SVGAGI. CDR3 sequence: CASRSRQEMNTEAFF. As DNA, the CDR3 is TGTGCCAGCAGAAGCCGACAGGAGATGAACACTGAAGCTTTCTTT.

This clone was detected only once. The chain has TRBV19 and TRBJ1-5; the D gene is possibly TRBD1 (6 bases). V lost 6 bases, J lost 0 bases, and 12 bases lay in between. The CDR3 contains 15 residues. Germline CDR1 LNHDA, CDR2 SQIVND (reference sequence). CDR3 amino acids: CASSRTAYSNQPQHF. The CDR3 nucleotides are TGTGCCAGTAGCAGGACAGCCTATAGCAATCAGCCCCAGCATTTT.

The genes are TRBV2 and TRBJ2-3; a weak D match, TRBD2 (6 bases). Germline V gene data show CDR1 as SNHLY and CDR2 as FYNNEI. CDR3 length equals 13 residues. The ends were cut back, 3 bases at V and 5 bases at J, with 9 bases in the middle. The CDR3 here is CASSDGGKDTQYF. The CDR3 bases are TGTGCCAGCAGTGATGGGGGGAAAGATACGCAGTATTTT.